This T cell receptor (beta chain) came from a study of OX40 agonist ivuxolimab in advanced cancers. About the study: Every 2 weeks, ivuxolimab was infused into the patients intravenously at between 0.01 and 10 mg/kg.

This clone was detected once. CDR1 and CDR2 from the germline V gene are SGHNT and YYREEE (reference sequence). J was trimmed by 1 base and V by 4 bases; bases with no gene match: 9. There are 19 residues in the CDR3. Using immunoSEQ multiplex PCR, the repertoire was profiled, and TCRdb retains in-frame clones only, with some absent. In the table there are around 72,000 clones, around 86% of which are singletons. The chain combines TRBV5-4 with TRBJ2-4; 15 bases fit TRBD2. This material consisted of CD4+ or CD8+ T cells sorted from blood, taken in a trial of the OX40 agonist ivuxolimab. This clonotype was sampled from an adult with an advanced solid tumor such as melanoma, head and neck, liver or kidney cancer. The DNA of the CDR3 is TGTGCCAGCAGCCAGTCAGACGGACTAGCGGGGGGGGCCAAAAACATTCAGTACTTC. Amino acids: CASSQSDGLAGGAKNIQYF.